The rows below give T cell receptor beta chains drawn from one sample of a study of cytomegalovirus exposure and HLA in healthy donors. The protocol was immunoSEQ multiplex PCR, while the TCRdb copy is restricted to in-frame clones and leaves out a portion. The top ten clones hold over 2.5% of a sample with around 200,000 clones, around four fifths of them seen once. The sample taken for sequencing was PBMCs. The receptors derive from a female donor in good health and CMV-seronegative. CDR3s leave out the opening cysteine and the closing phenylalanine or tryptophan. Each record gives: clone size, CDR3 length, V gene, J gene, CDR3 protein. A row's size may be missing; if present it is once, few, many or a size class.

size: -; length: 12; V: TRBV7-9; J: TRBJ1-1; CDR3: ASSVESGGTEAF
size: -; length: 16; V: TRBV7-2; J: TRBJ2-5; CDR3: ASTIWELAGDHQETQY
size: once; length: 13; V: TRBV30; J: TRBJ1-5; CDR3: AWSSGSGSNQPQH
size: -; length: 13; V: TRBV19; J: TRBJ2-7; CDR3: ASSTPGGSGYEQY
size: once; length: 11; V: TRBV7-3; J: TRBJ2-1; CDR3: ASSLAGDNEQF
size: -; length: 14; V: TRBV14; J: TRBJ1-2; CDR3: ASSQGSGTGSVGYT
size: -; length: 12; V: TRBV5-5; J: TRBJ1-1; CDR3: ASSPGQLYTEAF
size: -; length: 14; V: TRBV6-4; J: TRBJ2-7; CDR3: ASSDSRSSLTYEQY
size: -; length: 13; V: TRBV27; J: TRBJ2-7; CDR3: ASSTGTSAYYEQY
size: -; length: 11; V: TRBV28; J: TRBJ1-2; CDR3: ASNGQGSRGYT
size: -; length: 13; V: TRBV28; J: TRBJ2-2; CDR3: ASRTITLATGELF
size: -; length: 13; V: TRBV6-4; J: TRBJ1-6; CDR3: ASRAVSSYNSPLH
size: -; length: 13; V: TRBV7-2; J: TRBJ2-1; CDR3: ASSFRDFLYNEQF
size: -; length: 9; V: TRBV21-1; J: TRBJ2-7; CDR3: ASSKGGQGY
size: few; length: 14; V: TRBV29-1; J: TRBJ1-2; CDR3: SATPWTGGEGDGYT
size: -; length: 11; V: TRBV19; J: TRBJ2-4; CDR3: ASNRAGGDIQY
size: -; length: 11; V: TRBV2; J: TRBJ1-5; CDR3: ASSPGGDQPQH
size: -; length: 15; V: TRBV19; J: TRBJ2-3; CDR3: ASSPGTSGLGGDTQY
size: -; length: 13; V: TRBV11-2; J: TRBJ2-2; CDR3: ASSLMLAGVGELF
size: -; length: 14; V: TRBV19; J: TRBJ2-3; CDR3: ASRSRGAGSTDTQY
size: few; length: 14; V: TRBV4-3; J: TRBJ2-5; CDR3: ASSQETGGWGETQY
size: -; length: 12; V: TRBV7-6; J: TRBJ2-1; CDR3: ASSFGGGPGEQF
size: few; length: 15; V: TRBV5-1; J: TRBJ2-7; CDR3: ASSLELAGGFSYEQY